One sample yielded the 4 T cell receptor beta chains listed below, sequenced in a study of blood T cell repertoires in COVID-19. TCRdb's copy holds only in-frame clones and misses some; the assay was immunoSEQ multiplex PCR. The sample lists 310,000 or so clones; approximately 83% were seen once. Sequences were obtained from peripheral blood. Every receptor here comes from a woman aged 25 to 45 who had recovered from COVID-19.

The sample holds one count of this clone. This sequence joins TRBV6-2 or TRBV6-3 and TRBJ1-1, with D tentatively TRBD1 (6 bases). V lost 7 bases, J lost 5 bases, and 17 bases lay in between. In germline, CDR1 is MNHEY, CDR2 SVGEGT. CDR3 size: 14 residues. CDR3 region: CASTPGDTGTEAFF. CDR3 DNA sequence: TGTGCCAGCACCCCAGGGGACACGGGAACTGAAGCTTTCTTT.

For this clone: The same CDR3 also results from other DNA sequences found in this sample. The chain joins TRBV5-5 to TRBJ1-2, with 7 bases fitting TRBD1. In germline, CDR1 is SGHKS, CDR2 YYEKEE (reference sequence). V shed 0 bases and J 5 bases; nucleotides not matched to a gene: 4. There are 14 residues in the CDR3. The CDR3 nucleotides read TGTGCCAGCAGCTTGGCGGCAGGGGGTTATGGCTACACCTTC. This codes for CASSLAAGGYGYTF.

This sequence joins TRBV6-5 and TRBJ2-3, with D possibly TRBD2 on 5 matching bases. The CDR3 is made up of 13 amino acids. V was trimmed by 6 bases and J by 6 bases, leaving 13 bases between them. In germline, CDR1 is MNHEY, CDR2 SVGAGI. The CDR3 DNA sequence: TGTGCCAGCAGCTGGCGGGTGGATGATACGCAGTATTTT. Protein product: CASSWRVDDTQYF.

This chain connects TRBV13 to TRBJ2-7, with TRBD1 identical over 9 bases. After removal of 6 bases from V and 0 bases from J, the junction contained 6 bases not matched to a gene. Germline values: CDR1 PRHDT, CDR2 FYEKMQ (reference sequence). The length of the CDR3 is 15 residues. CDR3 DNA: TGTGCCAGCAGTCGTACAGGGGGCCCCTCCTACGAGCAGTACTTC. Translation gives CASSRTGGPSYEQYF.